The present T cell receptor beta chain was sequenced within a study of PD-1 blockade in classical Hodgkin lymphoma. Every patient had relapsed following autologous stem cell transplantation, and cohorts differed in brentuximab vedotin exposure. Concerning this clone itself: The target antigen is unknown. This same CDR3 is encoded by further DNA sequences in the sample.

V was pared by 0 bases and J by 4 bases, with 16 bases between. The germline gives CDR1 LGHNA, CDR2 YSLEER. CDR3 length: 17 residues. General study points: There remain no defined causes for the repertoire differences, which possibly reflect disease activity or prior therapy. Newly diagnosed patients had diversity similar to the baseline diversity of complete responders.

The protocol was immunoSEQ multiplex PCR, while the TCRdb copy is restricted to in-frame clones and leaves out a portion. The sample lists tens of thousands of clones, 88% occurring once. The chain employs TRBV4-3 and TRBJ1-5; D is ambiguous. The sample was peripheral blood mononuclear cells (PBMCs), taken at baseline. The sequence derives from a human donor with classical Hodgkin lymphoma. CDR3 loop: CASSQDLGGRRNQPQHF. The CDR3 DNA reads TGCGCCAGCAGCCAAGATTTGGGAGGGCGTAGGAATCAGCCCCAGCATTTT.